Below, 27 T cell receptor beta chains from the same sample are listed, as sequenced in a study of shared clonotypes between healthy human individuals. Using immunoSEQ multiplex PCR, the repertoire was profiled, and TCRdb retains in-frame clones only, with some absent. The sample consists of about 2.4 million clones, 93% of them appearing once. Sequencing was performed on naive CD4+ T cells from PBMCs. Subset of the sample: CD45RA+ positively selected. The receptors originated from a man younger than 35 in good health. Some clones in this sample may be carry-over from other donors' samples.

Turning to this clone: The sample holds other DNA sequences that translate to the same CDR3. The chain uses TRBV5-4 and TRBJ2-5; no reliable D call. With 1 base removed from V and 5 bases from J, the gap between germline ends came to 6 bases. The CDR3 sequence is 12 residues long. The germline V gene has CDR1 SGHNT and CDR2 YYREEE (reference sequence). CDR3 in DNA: TGTGCCAGCAGCTTGCCGGAGGAGACCCAGTACTTC. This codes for CASSLPEETQYF.

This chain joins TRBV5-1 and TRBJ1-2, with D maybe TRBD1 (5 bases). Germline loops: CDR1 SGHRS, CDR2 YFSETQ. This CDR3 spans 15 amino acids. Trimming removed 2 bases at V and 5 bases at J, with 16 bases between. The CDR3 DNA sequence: TGCGCCAGCAGCTTTTCTTATGGGGGAGAGTATGGCTACACCTTC. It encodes CASSFSYGGEYGYTF.

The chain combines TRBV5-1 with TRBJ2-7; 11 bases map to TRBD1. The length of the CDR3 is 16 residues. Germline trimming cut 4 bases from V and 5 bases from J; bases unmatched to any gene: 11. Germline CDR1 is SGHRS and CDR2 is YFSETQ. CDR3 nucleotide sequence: TGCGCCAGCAGCCTAATACGGACAGGGGGCTTGGACGAGCAGTACTTC. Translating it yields CASSLIRTGGLDEQYF.

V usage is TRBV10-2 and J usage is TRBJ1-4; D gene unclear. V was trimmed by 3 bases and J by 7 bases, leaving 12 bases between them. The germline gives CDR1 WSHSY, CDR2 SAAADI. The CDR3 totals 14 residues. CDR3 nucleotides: TGCGCCAGCAGTGATTACAGTCTTGGTGAAAAACTGTTTTTT. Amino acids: CASSDYSLGEKLFF.

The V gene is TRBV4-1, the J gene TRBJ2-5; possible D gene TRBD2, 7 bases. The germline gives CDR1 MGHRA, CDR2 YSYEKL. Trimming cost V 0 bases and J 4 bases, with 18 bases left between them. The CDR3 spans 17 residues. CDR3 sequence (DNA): TGCGCCAGCAGCCAAGAGATGGGGGGGGCGCAGGTAGAGACCCAGTACTTC. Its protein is CASSQEMGGAQVETQYF.

The CDR3 region has the DNA TGTGCCAGCAGTACTAGGGGACAGTCGGCCGATACGCAGTATTTT. Residues: CASSTRGQSADTQYF. The V call is TRBV28, the J call TRBJ2-3; the match to TRBD1 covers 7 bases. V gave up 5 bases and J gave up 6 bases; unmatched junction bases: 11. The CDR3 has 15 residues. Germline V lookup: CDR1 MDHEN, CDR2 SYDVKM.

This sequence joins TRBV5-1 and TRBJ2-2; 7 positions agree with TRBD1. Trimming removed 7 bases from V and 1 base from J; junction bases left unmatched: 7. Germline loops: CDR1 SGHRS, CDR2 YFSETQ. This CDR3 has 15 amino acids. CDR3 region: CASGEGQRNTGELFF. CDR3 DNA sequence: TGCGCCAGCGGAGAGGGACAGAGGAACACCGGGGAGCTGTTTTTT.

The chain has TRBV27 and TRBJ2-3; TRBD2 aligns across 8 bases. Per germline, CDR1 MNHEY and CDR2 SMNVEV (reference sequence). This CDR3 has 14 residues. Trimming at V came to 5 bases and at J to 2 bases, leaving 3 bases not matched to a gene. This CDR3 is CASSLAGPTDTQYF. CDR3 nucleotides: TGTGCCAGCAGTCTAGCGGGCCCCACAGATACGCAGTATTTT.

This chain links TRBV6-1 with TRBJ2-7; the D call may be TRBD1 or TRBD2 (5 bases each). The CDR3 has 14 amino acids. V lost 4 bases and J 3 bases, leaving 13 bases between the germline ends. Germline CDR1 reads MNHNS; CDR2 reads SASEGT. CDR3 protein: CASSVTPGHYEQYF. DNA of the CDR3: TGTGCCAGCAGTGTAACTCCGGGGCACTACGAGCAGTACTTC.

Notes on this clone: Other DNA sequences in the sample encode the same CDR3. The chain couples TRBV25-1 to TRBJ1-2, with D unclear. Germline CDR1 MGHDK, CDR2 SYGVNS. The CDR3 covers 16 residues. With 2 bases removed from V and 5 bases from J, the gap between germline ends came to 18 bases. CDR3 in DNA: TGTGCCAGCAGTGAAATAGGCACCGGAACGGATTATGGCTACACCTTC. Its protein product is CASSEIGTGTDYGYTF.

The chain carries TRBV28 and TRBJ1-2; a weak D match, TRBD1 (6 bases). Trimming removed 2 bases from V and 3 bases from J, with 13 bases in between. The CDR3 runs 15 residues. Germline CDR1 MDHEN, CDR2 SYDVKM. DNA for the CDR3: TGTGCCAGCAGTTTACCGGGGGGCGGTCACTATGGCTACACCTTC. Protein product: CASSLPGGGHYGYTF.

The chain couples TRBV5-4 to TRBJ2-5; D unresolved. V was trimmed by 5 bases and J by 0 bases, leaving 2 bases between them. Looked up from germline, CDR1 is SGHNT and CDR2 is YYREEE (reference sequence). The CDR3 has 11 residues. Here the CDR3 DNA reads TGTGCCAGCAGGAACCAAGAGACCCAGTACTTC. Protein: CASRNQETQYF.

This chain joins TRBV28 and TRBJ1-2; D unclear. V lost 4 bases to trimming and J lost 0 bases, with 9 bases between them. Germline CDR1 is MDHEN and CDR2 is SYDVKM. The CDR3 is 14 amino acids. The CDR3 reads CASSSRGTNYGYTF. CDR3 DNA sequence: TGTGCCAGCAGTTCCCGCGGGACTAACTATGGCTACACCTTC.

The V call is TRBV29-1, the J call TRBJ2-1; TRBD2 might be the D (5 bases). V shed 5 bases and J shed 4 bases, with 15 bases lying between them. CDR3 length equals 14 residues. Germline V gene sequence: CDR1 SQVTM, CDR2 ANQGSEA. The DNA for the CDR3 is TGCAGCGTTCTTGGGCTAGCAGATTACAATGAGCAGTTCTTC. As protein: CSVLGLADYNEQFF.

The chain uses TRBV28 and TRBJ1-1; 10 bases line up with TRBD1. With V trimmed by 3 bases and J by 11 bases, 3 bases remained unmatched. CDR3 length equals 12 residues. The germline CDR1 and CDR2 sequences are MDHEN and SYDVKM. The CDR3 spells CASSLTGGQAFF. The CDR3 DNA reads TGTGCCAGCAGTTTGACAGGGGGCCAGGCTTTCTTT. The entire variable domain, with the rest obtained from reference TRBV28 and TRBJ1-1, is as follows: DVKVTQSSRYLVKRTGEKVFLECVQDMDHENMFWYRQDPGLGLRLIYFSYDVKMKEKGDIPEGYSVSREKKERFSLILESASTNQTSMYLCASSLTGGQAFFGQGTRLTVV.

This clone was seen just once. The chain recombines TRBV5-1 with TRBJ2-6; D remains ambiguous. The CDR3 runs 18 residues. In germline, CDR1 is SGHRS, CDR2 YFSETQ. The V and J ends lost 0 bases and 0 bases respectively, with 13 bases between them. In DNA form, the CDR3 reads TGCGCCAGCAGCTTGGGGGATACCCGCTACTCTGGGGCCAACGTCCTGACTTTC. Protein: CASSLGDTRYSGANVLTF.

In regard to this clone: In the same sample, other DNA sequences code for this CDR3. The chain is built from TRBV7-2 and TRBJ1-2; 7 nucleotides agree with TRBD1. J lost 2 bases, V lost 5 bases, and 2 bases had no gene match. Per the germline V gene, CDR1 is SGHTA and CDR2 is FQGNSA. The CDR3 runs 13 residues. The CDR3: CASSPDRNYGYTF. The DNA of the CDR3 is TGTGCCAGCAGCCCGGACAGGAACTATGGCTACACCTTC.

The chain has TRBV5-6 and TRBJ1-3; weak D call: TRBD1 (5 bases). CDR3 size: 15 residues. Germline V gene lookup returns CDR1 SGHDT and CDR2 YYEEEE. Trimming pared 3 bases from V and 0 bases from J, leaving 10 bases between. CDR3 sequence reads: CASSSQGPSGNTIYF. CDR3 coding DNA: TGTGCCAGCAGCTCCCAGGGCCCCTCTGGAAACACCATATATTTT. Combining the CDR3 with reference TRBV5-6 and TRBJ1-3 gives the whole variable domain DAGVTQSPTHLIKTRGQQVTLRCSPKSGHDTVSWYQQALGQGPQFIFQYYEEEERQRGNFPDRFSGHQFPNYSSELNVNALLLGDSALYLCASSSQGPSGNTIYFGEGSWLTVV.

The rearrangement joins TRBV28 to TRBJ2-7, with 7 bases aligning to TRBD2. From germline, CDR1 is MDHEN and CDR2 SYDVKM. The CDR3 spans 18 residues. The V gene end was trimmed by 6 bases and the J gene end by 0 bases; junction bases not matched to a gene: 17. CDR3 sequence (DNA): TGTGCCAGCAGCTACTCTGGCGGGAGTTGGGGTAGCTCCTACGAGCAGTACTTC. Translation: CASSYSGGSWGSSYEQYF.

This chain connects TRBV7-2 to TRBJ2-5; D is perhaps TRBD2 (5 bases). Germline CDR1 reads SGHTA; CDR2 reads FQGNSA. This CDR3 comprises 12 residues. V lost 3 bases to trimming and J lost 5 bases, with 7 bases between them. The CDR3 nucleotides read TGTGCCAGCAGCTTCGGACTTGAGACCCAGTACTTC. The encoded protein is CASSFGLETQYF.

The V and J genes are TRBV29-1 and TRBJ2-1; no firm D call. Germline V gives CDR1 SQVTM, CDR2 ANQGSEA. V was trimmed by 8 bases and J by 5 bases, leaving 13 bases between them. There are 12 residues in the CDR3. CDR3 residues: CSSPDWDNEQFF. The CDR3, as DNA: TGCAGCTCCCCCGACTGGGACAATGAGCAGTTCTTC.

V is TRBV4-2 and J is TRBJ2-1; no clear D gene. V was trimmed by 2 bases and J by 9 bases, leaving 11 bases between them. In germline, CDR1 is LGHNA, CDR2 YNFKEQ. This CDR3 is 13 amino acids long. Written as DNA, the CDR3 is TGTGCCAGCAGCCAATCCCCGGACGGTGAGCAGTTCTTC. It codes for CASSQSPDGEQFF.

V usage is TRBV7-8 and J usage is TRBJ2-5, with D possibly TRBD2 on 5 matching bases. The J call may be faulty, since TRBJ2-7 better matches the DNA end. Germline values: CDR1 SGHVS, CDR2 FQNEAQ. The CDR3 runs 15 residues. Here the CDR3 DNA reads TGTGCCAGCAGCCCTCCGGCAGCTAGCTACGCCGAGCAGTACTTC. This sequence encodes CASSPPAASYAEQYF.

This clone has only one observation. Here the CDR3 reads CASSLSLSNQPQHF. Written as DNA, the CDR3 is TGTGCCAGCAGCTTGTCACTCAGCAATCAGCCCCAGCATTTT. V gene TRBV5-6 combines with J gene TRBJ1-5; D unresolved. The CDR3 length is 14 residues. Germline V CDR1 and CDR2: SGHDT, YYEEEE. The ends were cut back, 1 base at V and 1 base at J, with 6 bases in the middle.

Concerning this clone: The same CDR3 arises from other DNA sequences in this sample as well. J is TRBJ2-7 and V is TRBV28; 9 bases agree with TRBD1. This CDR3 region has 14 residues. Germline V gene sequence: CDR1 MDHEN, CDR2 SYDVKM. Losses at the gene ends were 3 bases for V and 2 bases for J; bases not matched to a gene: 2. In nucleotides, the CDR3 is TGTGCCAGCAGTTTGAGACAGGGGGCCTACGAGCAGTACTTC. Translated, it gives CASSLRQGAYEQYF. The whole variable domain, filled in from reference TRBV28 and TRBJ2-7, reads DVKVTQSSRYLVKRTGEKVFLECVQDMDHENMFWYRQDPGLGLRLIYFSYDVKMKEKGDIPEGYSVSREKKERFSLILESASTNQTSMYLCASSLRQGAYEQYFGPGTRLTVT.

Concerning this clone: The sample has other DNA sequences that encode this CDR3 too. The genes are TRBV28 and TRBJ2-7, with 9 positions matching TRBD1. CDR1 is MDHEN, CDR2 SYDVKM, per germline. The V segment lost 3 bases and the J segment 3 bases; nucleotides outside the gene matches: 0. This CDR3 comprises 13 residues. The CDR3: CASSLGQGYEQYF. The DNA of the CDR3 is TGTGCCAGCAGTTTGGGACAGGGCTACGAGCAGTACTTC.

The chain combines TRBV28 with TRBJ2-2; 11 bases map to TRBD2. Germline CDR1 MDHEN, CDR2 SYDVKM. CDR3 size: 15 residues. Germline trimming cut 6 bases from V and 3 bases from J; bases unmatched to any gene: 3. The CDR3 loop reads CASRRLAGYTGELFF. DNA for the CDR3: TGTGCCAGCAGAAGACTAGCGGGATACACCGGGGAGCTGTTTTTT.